The 4 T cell receptor beta chains below come from one sample, sequenced in a study of blood T cell repertoires in COVID-19. Measured with immunoSEQ multiplex PCR; TCRdb has only the in-frame clones, and not every one. The profile covers about 210,000 clones, with 70% to 90% appearing a single time and 1.5% taken by the ten largest. Sequences were obtained from peripheral blood. These receptors came from a man in his late teens or twenties with active or convalescent COVID-19.

The rearrangement joins TRBV6-4 to TRBJ1-2, with unresolved D. V was trimmed by 8 bases and J by 1 base, leaving 14 bases between them. Germline V gene lookup returns CDR1 MRHNA and CDR2 SNTAGT. This CDR3 has 14 residues. In nucleotides, the CDR3 is TGTGCCAGCTCTTGGGCAGCCTATAACTATGGCTACACCTTC. Protein sequence: CASSWAAYNYGYTF.

The chain links TRBV27 to TRBJ2-1, with 8 bases matching TRBD2. J lost 7 bases, V lost 1 base, and 3 bases had no gene match. The CDR3 covers 14 residues. From germline, CDR1 is MNHEY and CDR2 SMNVEV (reference sequence). CDR3 protein: CASSLWPSGNEQFF. CDR3 sequence (DNA): TGTGCCAGCAGTTTATGGCCTAGCGGGAATGAGCAGTTCTTC.

V gene TRBV6-2 or TRBV6-3 combines with J gene TRBJ2-2, with D unclear. Trimming removed 0 bases at V and 5 bases at J, with 7 bases between. The CDR3 totals 14 residues. Germline values: CDR1 MNHEY, CDR2 SVGEGT. CDR3 residues: CASSYSTTTGELFF. For the CDR3, the DNA is TGTGCCAGCAGTTACTCGACGACTACCGGGGAGCTGTTTTTT.

V and J are TRBV7-8 and TRBJ2-3; 11 bases match TRBD2. CDR1 and CDR2 (germline): SGHVS, FQNEAQ. CDR3 length: 16 amino acids. After removal of 5 bases from V and 2 bases from J, the junction contained 6 bases not matched to a gene. In DNA, the CDR3 is TGTGCCAGCAGCCGGGGACTAGCGGAGACCACAGATACGCAGTATTTT. Its translation: CASSRGLAETTDTQYF.